This T cell receptor (beta chain) was profiled in a study of T-cell memory formation after mild COVID-19. For the study at large: TCR clusters were largely donor specific. Findings of the study overall: While clones contracting from day 15 to 85 were balanced between CD4 and CD8, later expanders leaned CD4+. Among clones peaking at day 37 in the second wave, SARS-CoV-2 specificity remained unconfirmed.

The CDR3 totals 15 residues. The V end was cut by 6 bases, the J end by 7 bases, with 23 bases between. Looked up from germline, CDR1 is SQVTM and CDR2 is ANQGSEA. This clonotype was recorded a few times. Its antigen is currently unknown. TCRdb passed the 5' RACE reads through MiXCR, listing each CDR3 protein once. The sample has just under 50,000 distinct CDR3 sequences; around 12% are singletons. The receptor was derived from a man aged 18 to 29 who had mild COVID-19 (a few samples of this study predate the infection). Cell type and time point are not known. V is TRBV29-1 and J is TRBJ2-3; weak D call: TRBD2 (5 bases). Sequencing input: PBMCs or a T cell subset sorted from them (not recorded which). The CDR3 loop reads CSVDSVKGEVYTQYF. DNA of the CDR3: TGCAGCGTGGACTCGGTGAAGGGTGAAGTATATACGCAGTATTTT.